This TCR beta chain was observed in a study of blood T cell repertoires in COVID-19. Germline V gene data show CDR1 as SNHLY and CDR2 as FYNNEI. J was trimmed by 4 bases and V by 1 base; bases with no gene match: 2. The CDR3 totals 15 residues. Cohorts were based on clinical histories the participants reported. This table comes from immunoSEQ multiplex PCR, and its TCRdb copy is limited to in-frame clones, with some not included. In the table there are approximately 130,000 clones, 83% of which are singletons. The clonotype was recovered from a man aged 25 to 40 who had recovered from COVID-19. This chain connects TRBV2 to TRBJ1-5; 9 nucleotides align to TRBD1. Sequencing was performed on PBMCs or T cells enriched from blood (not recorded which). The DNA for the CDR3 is TGTGCCAGCAGTGAAGGGACAGGGGTAAATCAGCCCCAGCATTTT. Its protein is CASSEGTGVNQPQHF.